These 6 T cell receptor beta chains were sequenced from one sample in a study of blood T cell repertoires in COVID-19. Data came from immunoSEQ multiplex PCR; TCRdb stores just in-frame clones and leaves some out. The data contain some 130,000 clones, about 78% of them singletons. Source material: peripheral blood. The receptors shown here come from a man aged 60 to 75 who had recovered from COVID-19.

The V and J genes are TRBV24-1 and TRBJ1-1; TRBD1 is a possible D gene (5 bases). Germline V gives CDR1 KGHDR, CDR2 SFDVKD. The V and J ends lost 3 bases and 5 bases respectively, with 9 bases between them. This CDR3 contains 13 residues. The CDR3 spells CATSDRRGTEAFF. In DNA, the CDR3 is TGTGCCACCAGTGATAGGAGGGGTACTGAAGCTTTCTTT.

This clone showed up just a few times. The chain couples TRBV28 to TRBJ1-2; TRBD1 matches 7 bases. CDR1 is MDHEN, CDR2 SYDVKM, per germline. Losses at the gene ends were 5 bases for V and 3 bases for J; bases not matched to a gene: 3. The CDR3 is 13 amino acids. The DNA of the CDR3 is TGTGCCAGCAGTCCACAGGGGTACTATGGCTACACCTTC. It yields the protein CASSPQGYYGYTF.

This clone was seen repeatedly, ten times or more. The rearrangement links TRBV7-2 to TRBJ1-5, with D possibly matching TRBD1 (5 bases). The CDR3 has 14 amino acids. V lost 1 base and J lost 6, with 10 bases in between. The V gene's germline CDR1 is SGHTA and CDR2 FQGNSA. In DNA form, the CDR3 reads TGTGCCAGCAGCTTAGACCAGGGTAGTCAGCCCCAGCATTTT. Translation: CASSLDQGSQPQHF.

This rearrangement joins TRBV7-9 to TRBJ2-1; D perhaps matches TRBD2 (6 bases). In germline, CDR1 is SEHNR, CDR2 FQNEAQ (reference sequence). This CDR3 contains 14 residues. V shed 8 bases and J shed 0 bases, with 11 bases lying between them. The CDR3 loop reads CASPRGSSYNEQFF. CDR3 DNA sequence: TGTGCCAGCCCTCGGGGGAGCTCCTACAATGAGCAGTTCTTC.

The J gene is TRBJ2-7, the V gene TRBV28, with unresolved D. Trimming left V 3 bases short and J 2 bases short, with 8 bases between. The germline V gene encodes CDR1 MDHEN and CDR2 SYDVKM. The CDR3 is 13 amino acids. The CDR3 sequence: CASSFGPAYEQYF. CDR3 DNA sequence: TGTGCCAGCAGTTTTGGGCCAGCCTACGAGCAGTACTTC. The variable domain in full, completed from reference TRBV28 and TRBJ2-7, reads DVKVTQSSRYLVKRTGEKVFLECVQDMDHENMFWYRQDPGLGLRLIYFSYDVKMKEKGDIPEGYSVSREKKERFSLILESASTNQTSMYLCASSFGPAYEQYFGPGTRLTVT.

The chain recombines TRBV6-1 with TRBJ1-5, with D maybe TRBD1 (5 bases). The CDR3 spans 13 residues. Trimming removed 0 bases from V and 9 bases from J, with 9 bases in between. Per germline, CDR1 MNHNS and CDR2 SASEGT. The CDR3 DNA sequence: TGTGCCAGCAGTGAAGCGACAGTTTCGCCCCAGCATTTT. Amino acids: CASSEATVSPQHF.